The 5 T cell receptor beta chains below come from one sample, sequenced in a study of early stage breast cancer tumors. Profiled with immunoSEQ multiplex PCR; TCRdb holds only in-frame clones, not every one. This table has about 46,000 clones, around 78% appearing once. Sequenced material: blood. The origin of the receptors is a person aged 40 to 50 with breast cancer.

This clone was found a few times. The chain links TRBV6-5 to TRBJ1-5; the D is unclear. Per the germline V gene, CDR1 is MNHEY and CDR2 is SVGAGI. V gave up 5 bases and J gave up 4 bases, with 12 bases separating them. This CDR3 region has 14 residues. The CDR3 reads CASSPNPNNQPQHF. CDR3 sequence (DNA): TGTGCCAGCAGTCCAAACCCGAATAATCAGCCCCAGCATTTT.

V usage is TRBV15 and J usage is TRBJ2-3; D unclear. From germline, CDR1 is LNHNV and CDR2 YYDKDF (reference sequence). The CDR3 has 15 residues. The germline V and J ends were trimmed by 1 base and 4 bases, with 12 bases remaining between them. The CDR3: CATSRALAASDTQYF. CDR3 nucleotides: TGTGCCACCAGCAGAGCATTGGCTGCCTCAGATACGCAGTATTTT.

This clone has just a few counts. The chain couples TRBV10-2 to TRBJ2-2; 8 positions match TRBD2. Trimming cost V 6 bases and J 4 bases; bases outside gene matches: 7. The CDR3 is 15 residues long. The V gene's germline CDR1 is WSHSY and CDR2 SAAADI. As DNA, the CDR3 is TGCGCCAGCAGCGTAGCGGGACTTTCCACCGGGGAGCTGTTTTTT. It encodes CASSVAGLSTGELFF.

The V and J genes are TRBV6-1 and TRBJ1-5, with TRBD1 identical over 8 bases. Germline assignment: CDR1 MNHNS and CDR2 SASEGT. Unmatched junction bases numbered 4, after V lost 7 bases and J lost 2 bases. The CDR3 runs 14 residues. DNA for the CDR3: TGTGCCAGCACCCCGGGACAGGGCAATCAGCCCCAGCATTTT. Translated, it gives CASTPGQGNQPQHF.

V and J are TRBV5-1 and TRBJ2-1; D is perhaps TRBD2 (6 bases). V lost 6 bases, J lost 9 bases, and 16 bases lay in between. This CDR3 comprises 13 residues. CDR1 is SGHRS and CDR2 is YFSETQ in the germline V gene. This CDR3 is CASNPAGQREQFF. The CDR3 bases are TGCGCCAGCAACCCAGCGGGCCAGCGTGAGCAGTTCTTC.